These 18 T cell receptor beta chains share one sample of origin, sequenced in a study of shared clonotypes between healthy human individuals (TCRdb year 2020). Receptor libraries were prepared by the immunoSEQ multiplex PCR assay. As stored in TCRdb, this immuneACCESS dataset retains in-frame rearrangements with V and J assigned. A fraction of the clones does not appear; measured against another copy, unresolved V genes explain less than half of the discrepancy, and the remainder lacks a known reason. This sample comprises millions of clones, roughly 94% of them detected only once. In total, the top ten clones hold 1% to 1.3% of the sample. CD8 naive samples were obtained by positive selection for CCR7 among CD45RO-negative cells, yielding a CD45RA+CCR7+ population from which TemRA cells were excluded. The material sequenced was naive CD8+ T cells sorted from blood. The cell subset or site label on this specimen signifies: CD45RA+CCR7+. These receptor sequences come from a man in his late teens or twenties in good health.

This clone was counted a single time. This chain uses TRBV5-1 with TRBJ2-5; TRBD2 matches at 9 bases. The V gene's germline CDR1 is SGHRS and CDR2 YFSETQ. This CDR3 region has 16 residues. After removal of 1 base from V and 5 bases from J, the junction contained 9 bases not matched to a gene. CDR3 DNA: TGCGCCAGCAGCTTGTACGGCGGGGGGGCCGATGAGACCCAGTACTTC. Its translation is CASSLYGGGADETQYF. Using reference TRBV5-1 and TRBJ2-5 for the parts outside the CDR3, the full variable domain is KAGVTQTPRYLIKTRGQQVTLSCSPISGHRSVSWYQQTPGQGLQFLFEYFSETQRNKGNFPGRFSGRQFSNSRSEMNVSTLELGDSALYLCASSLYGGGADETQYFGPGTRLLVL.

The chain uses TRBV27 and TRBJ2-5, with 11 bases fitting TRBD1. The V gene's germline CDR1 is MNHEY and CDR2 SMNVEV (reference sequence). Losses at the gene ends were 7 bases for V and 4 bases for J; bases not matched to a gene: 8. This CDR3 has 15 amino acids. For the CDR3, the DNA is TGTGCCAGCACACCTACCGGGACAGGGGGAGAGACCCAGTACTTC. Translating gives CASTPTGTGGETQYF.

Of note for this clone: Other DNA sequences in the same sample also yield this CDR3. The rearrangement joins TRBV27 to TRBJ2-7, with TRBD2 as a possible D gene (6 bases). V gave up 3 bases and J gave up 2 bases, with 11 bases separating them. The CDR3 contains 14 residues. The germline gives CDR1 MNHEY, CDR2 SMNVEV (reference sequence). In DNA, the CDR3 is TGTGCCAGCAGTTTCGCGGGACGGGCCTACGAGCAGTACTTC. Translating it yields CASSFAGRAYEQYF.

V gene TRBV7-2 combines with J gene TRBJ2-7, with 7 positions matching TRBD1. The CDR3 length is 14 residues. J lost 3 bases, V lost 3 bases, and 5 bases had no gene match. CDR1 and CDR2 (germline): SGHTA, FQGNSA. CDR3 coding DNA: TGTGCCAGCAGCTTCCCACAGGGGAGCTACGAGCAGTACTTC. Protein sequence: CASSFPQGSYEQYF. Full variable domain (remainder filled in from reference TRBV7-2 and TRBJ2-7): GAGVSQSPSNKVTEKGKDVELRCDPISGHTALYWYRQSLGQGLEFLIYFQGNSAPDKSGLPSDRFSAERTGGSVSTLTIQRTQQEDSAVYLCASSFPQGSYEQYFGPGTRLTVT.

This clone has just a few counts. V usage is TRBV27 and J usage is TRBJ1-1, with D possibly TRBD1 on 5 matching bases. The germline V gene encodes CDR1 MNHEY and CDR2 SMNVEV (reference sequence). V was pared by 5 bases and J by 0 bases, with 13 bases between. This CDR3 has 15 amino acids. CDR3 nucleotides: TGTGCCAGCAGTAAGGGGACGAGCATGAACACTGAAGCTTTCTTT. As protein: CASSKGTSMNTEAFF.

The chain employs TRBV28 and TRBJ2-1; 8 bases align to TRBD1. J was trimmed by 7 bases and V by 3 bases; bases with no gene match: 8. Germline lookup yields CDR1 MDHEN and CDR2 SYDVKM. The CDR3 has 15 amino acids. The DNA for the CDR3 is TGTGCCAGCAGTTTCAGGGGGCTAAGTATAAATGAGCAGTTCTTC. It yields the protein CASSFRGLSINEQFF.

V gene TRBV29-1 combines with J gene TRBJ2-7, with D possibly being TRBD1 (6 bases). The V end lost 5 bases, the J end lost 2 bases, and 16 bases lay between the germline ends. Germline CDR1 and CDR2: SQVTM and ANQGSEA. This CDR3 spans 14 amino acids. As DNA, the CDR3 is TGCAGCGTTCGAACAGGGCAGGTCACCTACGAGCAGTACTTC. Translation: CSVRTGQVTYEQYF.

The chain combines TRBV4-1 with TRBJ1-1, with 8 bases fitting TRBD1. The length of the CDR3 is 15 residues. From germline, CDR1 is MGHRA and CDR2 YSYEKL. With 0 bases clipped from V and 4 bases from J, the junction kept 4 bases outside the gene matches. CDR3 sequence: CASSQDAGGTTEAFF. DNA for the CDR3: TGCGCCAGCAGCCAAGATGCAGGGGGCACCACTGAAGCTTTCTTT.

The rearrangement uses TRBV5-5 and TRBJ2-7; D may be TRBD1 (5 bases). CDR3 length equals 14 residues. Between the trimmed V and J ends, which lost 3 bases and 5 bases, there was a span of 15 bases. Per the germline V gene, CDR1 is SGHKS and CDR2 is YYEKEE (reference sequence). The CDR3 DNA is TGTGCCAGCAGCTCCTTGGAAGGGGTCCACGAGCAGTACTTC. It specifies CASSSLEGVHEQYF.

The rearrangement joins TRBV27 to TRBJ2-7; 8 bases align to TRBD2. This CDR3 comprises 13 residues. The trim removed 5 bases at V and 6 bases at J, leaving 6 bases unmatched. In germline, CDR1 is MNHEY, CDR2 SMNVEV (reference sequence). The CDR3 DNA reads as TGTGCCAGCAGTGGACTAACTAGCGGCGAGCAGTACTTC. This sequence encodes CASSGLTSGEQYF.

The rearrangement joins TRBV4-3 to TRBJ2-1; D is ambiguous. V dropped 0 bases and J dropped 4 bases, with 10 bases sitting between them. Per the germline V gene, CDR1 is LGHNA and CDR2 is YSLEER. The CDR3 loop spans 15 amino acids. The CDR3 spells CASSQDVSRYNEQFF. CDR3 nucleotides: TGCGCCAGCAGCCAAGACGTCTCCCGGTACAATGAGCAGTTCTTC.

The chain uses TRBV27 and TRBJ2-3; 11 nucleotides agree with TRBD2. The CDR3 length is 17 residues. Trimming cost V 0 bases and J 2 bases; bases outside gene matches: 4. The germline CDR1 and CDR2 sequences are MNHEY and SMNVEV (reference sequence). CDR3 sequence (DNA): TGTGCCAGCAGTTTATCGCCACTAGCGGGAGCCACAGATACGCAGTATTTT. Translated, it gives CASSLSPLAGATDTQYF.

This clone was seen once. The V gene is TRBV30, the J gene TRBJ2-7; no clear D gene. Germline CDR1 GTSNPN, CDR2 SVGIG (reference sequence). V lost 6 bases, J lost 4 bases, and 4 bases lay in between. The CDR3 has 9 amino acids. CDR3 sequence (DNA): TGTGCCTGTCCGTACGAGCAGTACTTC. Its protein is CACPYEQYF.

The genes are TRBV7-8 and TRBJ1-1, with TRBD1 matching 12 bases. CDR3 length: 16 residues. The V gene end was trimmed by 5 bases and the J gene end by 4 bases; junction bases not matched to a gene: 8. CDR1 and CDR2 from the germline V gene are SGHVS and FQNEAQ. CDR3 coding DNA: TGTGCCAGCAGCCCGGGACAGGGGGCGCGGGTCACTGAAGCTTTCTTT. It yields the protein CASSPGQGARVTEAFF.

This clone was recorded only once. The V call is TRBV18, the J call TRBJ1-1, with 10 bases lining up with TRBD1. Germline V gives CDR1 KGHSH, CDR2 LQKENI. Trimming at V came to 5 bases and at J to 1 base, leaving 10 bases not matched to a gene. The CDR3 sequence is 17 residues long. The CDR3 DNA reads as TGTGCCAGCTCATACACGACAGGGGGCTTCGGGAACACTGAAGCTTTCTTT. Translating it yields CASSYTTGGFGNTEAFF.

There are a few counts of this clone. The V gene is TRBV20-1, the J gene TRBJ2-7, with D uncertain. The germline V and J ends were trimmed by 1 base and 5 bases, with 6 bases remaining between them. This CDR3 is built from 11 residues. Germline assignment: CDR1 DFQATT and CDR2 SNEGSKA (reference sequence). The CDR3 here is CSARGRDEQYF. The CDR3 DNA reads TGCAGTGCTAGAGGAAGGGACGAGCAGTACTTC.

The rearrangement joins TRBV27 to TRBJ2-5; 11 nucleotides match TRBD2. With V trimmed by 2 bases and J by 5 bases, 7 bases remained unmatched. The CDR3 is made up of 16 amino acids. Germline CDR1 is MNHEY and CDR2 is SMNVEV (reference sequence). The CDR3 coding sequence is TGTGCCAGCAGTTTAGGGACTAGCGGACTGGGGGAGACCCAGTACTTC. Amino acid sequence: CASSLGTSGLGETQYF.

V gene TRBV27 combines with J gene TRBJ2-1, with a tentative D call TRBD1 (6 bases). CDR3 length: 13 residues. Germline V gene sequence: CDR1 MNHEY, CDR2 SMNVEV (reference sequence). Trimming took off 5 bases at V and 6 bases at J, with 11 bases between the two ends. The CDR3 loop reads CASSPGAVNEQFF. The CDR3 region has the DNA TGTGCCAGCAGTCCAGGGGCGGTCAATGAGCAGTTCTTC.